A single sample gave rise to the 7 T cell receptor beta chains below, sequenced in a study of T cell changes during pregnancy in multiple sclerosis. Repertoires were generated with immunoSEQ multiplex PCR, while TCRdb's copy carries only in-frame clones and drops some. This sample has approximately 25,000 clones, with around 89% found just once. This specimen consisted of CD4+ T cells from peripheral blood mononuclear cells, obtained in the first trimester of pregnancy. The receptors were gathered from a female donor in good health, enrolled as a control in a pregnancy study.

This chain joins TRBV11-2 and TRBJ2-7; D ambiguous. Germline lookup yields CDR1 SGHAT and CDR2 FQNNGV. V was cut by 5 bases and J by 2 bases, with 7 bases left in between. The CDR3 sequence is 12 residues long. CDR3 coding DNA: TGTGCCAGCAGCCTTAATCCCTACGAGCAGTACTTC. Translation: CASSLNPYEQYF.

V gene TRBV7-3 combines with J gene TRBJ1-2, with a weak D call TRBD1 (6 bases). This CDR3 has 15 amino acids. Germline V gene data show CDR1 as SGHTA and CDR2 as FQGTGA. V lost 0 bases and J lost 5, with 13 bases in between. This chain's CDR3 is CASSLTGRGDYGYTF. CDR3 nucleotide sequence: TGTGCCAGCAGCTTAACTGGCAGGGGTGATTATGGCTACACCTTC. The whole variable domain, filled in from reference TRBV7-3 and TRBJ1-2, reads GAGVSQTPSNKVTEKGKYVELRCDPISGHTALYWYRQSLGQGPEFLIYFQGTGAADDSGLPNDRFFAVRPEGSVSTLKIQRTERGDSAVYLCASSLTGRGDYGYTFGSGTRLTVV.

The chain recombines TRBV6-9 with TRBJ1-5; TRBD1 agrees at 8 bases. The CDR3 runs 16 residues. Per germline, CDR1 MNHGY and CDR2 SVAAGI. The junction had 11 bases not matched to a gene; V was cut back by 4 bases and J by 6 bases. The CDR3 region is CASSSRRGRVSQPQHF. CDR3 nucleotides: TGTGCCAGCAGTTCCCGCAGGGGGCGAGTGAGTCAGCCCCAGCATTTT.

The V call is TRBV6-6, the J call TRBJ2-1, with D perhaps matching TRBD2 (7 bases). The CDR3 is 15 residues long. CDR1 is MNHNY and CDR2 is SVGAGI in the germline V gene (reference sequence). Trimming cost V 8 bases and J 5 bases, with 19 bases left between them. CDR3 residues: CASGNWGLADNEQFF. CDR3 DNA: TGTGCCAGCGGCAACTGGGGGCTAGCGGACAATGAGCAGTTCTTC.

J is TRBJ2-7 and V is TRBV5-1, with TRBD2 matching over 7 bases. The germline V gene has CDR1 SGHRS and CDR2 YFSETQ. The CDR3 runs to 14 residues. V lost 0 bases to trimming and J lost 4 bases; unmatched junction nucleotides: 4. CDR3 region: CASSLAGEGYEQYF. Here the CDR3 DNA reads TGCGCCAGCAGCTTGGCCGGGGAGGGGTACGAGCAGTACTTC.

This chain uses TRBV7-9 with TRBJ1-2; D is ambiguous. This CDR3 is built from 13 residues. Trimming took 1 base from V and 4 from J, leaving 7 bases between them. Germline assignment: CDR1 SEHNR and CDR2 FQNEAQ (reference sequence). CDR3 sequence: CASSLDSGYGYTF. The CDR3, as DNA: TGTGCCAGCAGCTTAGACAGTGGCTATGGCTACACCTTC.

The sample holds one count of this clone. This rearrangement joins TRBV10-1 to TRBJ2-3; TRBD2 might be the D (6 bases). The CDR3 length is 16 residues. V was shortened by 3 bases and J by 0 bases, with 13 bases between the two germline ends. Germline values: CDR1 WNHNN, CDR2 SYGVQD (reference sequence). In DNA form, the CDR3 reads TGCGCCAGCAGTGACGGGGACTCCCTTAGCACAGATACGCAGTATTTT. This codes for CASSDGDSLSTDTQYF.